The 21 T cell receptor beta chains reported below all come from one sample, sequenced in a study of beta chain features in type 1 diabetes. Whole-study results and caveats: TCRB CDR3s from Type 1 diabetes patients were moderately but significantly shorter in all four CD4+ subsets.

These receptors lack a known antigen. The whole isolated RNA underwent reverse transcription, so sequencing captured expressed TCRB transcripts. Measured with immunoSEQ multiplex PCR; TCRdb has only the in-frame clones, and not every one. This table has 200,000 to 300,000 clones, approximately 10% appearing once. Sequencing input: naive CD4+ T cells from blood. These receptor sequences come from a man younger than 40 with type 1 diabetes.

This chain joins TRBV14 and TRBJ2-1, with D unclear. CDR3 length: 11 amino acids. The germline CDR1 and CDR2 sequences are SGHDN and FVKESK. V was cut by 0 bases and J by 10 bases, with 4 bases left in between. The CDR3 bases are TGTGCCAGCAGCCAAGATAAAGAGCAGTTCTTC. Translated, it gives CASSQDKEQFF. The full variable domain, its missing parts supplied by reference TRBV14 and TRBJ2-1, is EAGVTQFPSHSVIEKGQTVTLRCDPISGHDNLYWYRRVMGKEIKFLLHFVKESKQDESGMPNNRFLAERTGGTYSTLKVQPAELEDSGVYFCASSQDKEQFFGPGTRLTVL.

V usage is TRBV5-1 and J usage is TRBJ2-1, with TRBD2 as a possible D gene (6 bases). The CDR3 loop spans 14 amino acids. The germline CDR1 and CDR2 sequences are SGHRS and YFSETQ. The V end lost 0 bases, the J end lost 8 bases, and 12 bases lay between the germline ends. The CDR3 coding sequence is TGCGCCAGCAGCTTGGCGTCCCCGGGGGATGAGCAGTTCTTC. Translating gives CASSLASPGDEQFF. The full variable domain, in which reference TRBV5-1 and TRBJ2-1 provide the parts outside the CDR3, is KAGVTQTPRYLIKTRGQQVTLSCSPISGHRSVSWYQQTPGQGLQFLFEYFSETQRNKGNFPGRFSGRQFSNSRSEMNVSTLELGDSALYLCASSLASPGDEQFFGPGTRLTVL.

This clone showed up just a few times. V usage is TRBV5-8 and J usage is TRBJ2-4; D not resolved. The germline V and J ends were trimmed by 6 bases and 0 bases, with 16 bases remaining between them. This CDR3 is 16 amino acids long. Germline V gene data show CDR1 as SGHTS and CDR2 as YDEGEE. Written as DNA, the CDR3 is TGTGCCAGCACCCCCGGTTGGAGACTAGCCAAAAACATTCAGTACTTC. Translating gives CASTPGWRLAKNIQYF. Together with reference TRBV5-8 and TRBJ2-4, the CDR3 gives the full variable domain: EAGVTQSPTHLIKTRGQQATLRCSPISGHTSVYWYQQALGLGLQFLLWYDEGEERNRGNFPPRFSGRQFPNYSSELNVNALELEDSALYLCASTPGWRLAKNIQYFGAGTRLSVL.

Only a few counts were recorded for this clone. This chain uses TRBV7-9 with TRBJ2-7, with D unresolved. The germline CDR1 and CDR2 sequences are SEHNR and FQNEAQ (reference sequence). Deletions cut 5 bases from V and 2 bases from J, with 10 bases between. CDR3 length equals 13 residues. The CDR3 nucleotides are TGTGCCAGCAGCAACCGTTGGCCCTACGAGCAGTACTTC. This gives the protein CASSNRWPYEQYF. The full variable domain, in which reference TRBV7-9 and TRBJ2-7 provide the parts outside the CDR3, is DTGVSQNPRHKITKRGQNVTFRCDPISEHNRLYWYRQTLGQGPEFLTYFQNEAQLEKSRLLSDRFSAERPKGSFSTLEIQRTEQGDSAMYLCASSNRWPYEQYFGPGTRLTVT.

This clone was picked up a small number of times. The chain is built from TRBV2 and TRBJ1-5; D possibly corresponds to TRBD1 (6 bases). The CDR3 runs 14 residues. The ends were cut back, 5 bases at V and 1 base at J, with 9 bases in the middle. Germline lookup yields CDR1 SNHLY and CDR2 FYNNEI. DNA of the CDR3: TGTGCCAGCAGTTATACAGGGAGCAATCAGCCCCAGCATTTT. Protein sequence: CASSYTGSNQPQHF. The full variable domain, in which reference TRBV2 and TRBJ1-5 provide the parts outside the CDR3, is EPEVTQTPSHQVTQMGQEVILRCVPISNHLYFYWYRQILGQKVEFLVSFYNNEISEKSEIFDDQFSVERPDGSNFTLKIRSTKLEDSAMYFCASSYTGSNQPQHFGDGTRLSIL.

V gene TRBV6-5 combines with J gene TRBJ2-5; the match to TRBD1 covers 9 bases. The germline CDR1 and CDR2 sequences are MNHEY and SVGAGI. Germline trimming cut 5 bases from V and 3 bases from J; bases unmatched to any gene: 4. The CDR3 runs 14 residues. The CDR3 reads CASSPRTGEETQYF. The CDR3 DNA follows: TGTGCCAGCAGTCCCCGGACAGGGGAAGAGACCCAGTACTTC.

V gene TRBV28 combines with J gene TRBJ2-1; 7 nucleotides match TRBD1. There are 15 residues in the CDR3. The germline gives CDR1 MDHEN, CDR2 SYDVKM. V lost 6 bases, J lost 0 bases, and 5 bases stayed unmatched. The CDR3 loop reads CASSRGQDSYNEQFF. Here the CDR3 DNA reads TGTGCCAGCAGCCGAGGACAGGACTCCTACAATGAGCAGTTCTTC.

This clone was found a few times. The CDR3 is CASSPGLAIDEQYF. CDR3 DNA sequence: TGTGCCAGCAGTCCGGGACTAGCTATCGACGAGCAGTACTTC. The J gene is TRBJ2-7, the V gene TRBV2; 9 nucleotides align to TRBD2. The germline CDR1 and CDR2 sequences are SNHLY and FYNNEI. The V segment lost 5 bases and the J segment 5 bases; nucleotides outside the gene matches: 7. There are 14 residues in the CDR3. The whole variable domain, filled in from reference TRBV2 and TRBJ2-7, reads EPEVTQTPSHQVTQMGQEVILRCVPISNHLYFYWYRQILGQKVEFLVSFYNNEISEKSEIFDDQFSVERPDGSNFTLKIRSTKLEDSAMYFCASSPGLAIDEQYFGPGTRLTVT.

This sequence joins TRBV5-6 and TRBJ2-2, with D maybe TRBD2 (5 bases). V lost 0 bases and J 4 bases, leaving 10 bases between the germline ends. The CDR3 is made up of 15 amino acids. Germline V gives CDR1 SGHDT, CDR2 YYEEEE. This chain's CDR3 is CASSLAVGSTGELFF. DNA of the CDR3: TGTGCCAGCAGCTTGGCAGTAGGGAGCACCGGGGAGCTGTTTTTT.

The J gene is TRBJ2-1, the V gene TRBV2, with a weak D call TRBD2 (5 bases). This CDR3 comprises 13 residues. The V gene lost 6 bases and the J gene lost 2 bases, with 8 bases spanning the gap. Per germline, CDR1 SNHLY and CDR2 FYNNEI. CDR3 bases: TGTGCCAGCAGGACGACTACCTACAATGAGCAGTTCTTC. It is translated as CASRTTTYNEQFF. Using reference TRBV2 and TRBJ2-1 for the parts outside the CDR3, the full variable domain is EPEVTQTPSHQVTQMGQEVILRCVPISNHLYFYWYRQILGQKVEFLVSFYNNEISEKSEIFDDQFSVERPDGSNFTLKIRSTKLEDSAMYFCASRTTTYNEQFFGPGTRLTVL.

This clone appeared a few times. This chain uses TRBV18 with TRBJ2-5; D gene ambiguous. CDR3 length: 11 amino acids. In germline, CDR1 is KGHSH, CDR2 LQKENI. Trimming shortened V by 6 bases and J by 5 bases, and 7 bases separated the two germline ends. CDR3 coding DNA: TGTGCCAGCTCGGCCCGTGAGACCCAGTACTTC. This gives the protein CASSARETQYF.

The CDR3 sequence: CASRIVGGNTGELFF. The CDR3 DNA sequence: TGCGCCAGCAGGATCGTCGGGGGGAACACCGGGGAGCTGTTTTTT. The chain combines TRBV5-1 with TRBJ2-2, with TRBD2 as a possible D gene (6 bases). Germline assignment: CDR1 SGHRS and CDR2 YFSETQ. V was pared by 5 bases and J by 1 base, with 12 bases between. This CDR3 contains 15 residues.

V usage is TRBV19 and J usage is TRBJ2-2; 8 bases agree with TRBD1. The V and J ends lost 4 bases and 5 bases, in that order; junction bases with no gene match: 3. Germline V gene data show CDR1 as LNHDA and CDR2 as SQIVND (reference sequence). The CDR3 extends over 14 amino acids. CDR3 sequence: CASSTRTGTGELFF. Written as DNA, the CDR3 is TGTGCCAGTAGTACAAGGACAGGGACCGGGGAGCTGTTTTTT.

The DNA for the CDR3 is TGCAGCGTTGAGACAGGGGTTAGGGAGACCCAGTACTTC. Protein product: CSVETGVRETQYF. V usage is TRBV29-1 and J usage is TRBJ2-5; 8 bases line up with TRBD1. J gave up 5 bases and V 3 bases, and 5 bases lay outside the gene matches. The CDR3 is 13 amino acids. Germline V gene data show CDR1 as SQVTM and CDR2 as ANQGSEA.

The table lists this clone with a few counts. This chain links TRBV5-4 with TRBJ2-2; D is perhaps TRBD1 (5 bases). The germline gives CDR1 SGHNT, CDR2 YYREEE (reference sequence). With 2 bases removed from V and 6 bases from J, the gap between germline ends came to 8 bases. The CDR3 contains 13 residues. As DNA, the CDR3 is TGTGCCAGCAGCTTTGACAGCTCCGGGGAGCTGTTTTTT. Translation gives CASSFDSSGELFF. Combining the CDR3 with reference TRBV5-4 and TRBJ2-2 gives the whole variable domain ETGVTQSPTHLIKTRGQQVTLRCSSQSGHNTVSWYQQALGQGPQFIFQYYREEENGRGNFPPRFSGLQFPNYSSELNVNALELDDSALYLCASSFDSSGELFFGEGSRLTVL.

The CDR3 region has the DNA TGTGCCAGCAGCTTAAACGGTGGGGAGGCCCAGCATTTT. This codes for CASSLNGGEAQHF. The chain carries TRBV7-9 and TRBJ1-5, with unresolved D. Trimming shortened V by 2 bases and J by 11 bases, and 13 bases separated the two germline ends. Germline V lookup: CDR1 SEHNR, CDR2 FQNEAQ (reference sequence). The CDR3 is made up of 13 amino acids.

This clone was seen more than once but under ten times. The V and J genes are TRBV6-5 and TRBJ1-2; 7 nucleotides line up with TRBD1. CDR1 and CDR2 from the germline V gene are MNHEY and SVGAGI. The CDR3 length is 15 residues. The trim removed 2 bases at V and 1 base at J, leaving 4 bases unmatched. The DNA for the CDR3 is TGTGCCAGCAGTTACGGACCAGGGGGTAACTATGGCTACACCTTC. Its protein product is CASSYGPGGNYGYTF.

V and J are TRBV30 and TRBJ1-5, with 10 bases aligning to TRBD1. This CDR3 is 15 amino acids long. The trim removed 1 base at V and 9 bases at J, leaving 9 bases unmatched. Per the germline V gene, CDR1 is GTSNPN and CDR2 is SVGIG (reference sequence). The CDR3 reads CAWSGSGTGAWPQHF. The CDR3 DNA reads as TGTGCCTGGAGTGGTTCCGGGACAGGGGCTTGGCCCCAGCATTTT. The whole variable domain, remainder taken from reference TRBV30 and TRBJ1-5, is SQTIHQWPATLVQPVGSPLSLECTVEGTSNPNLYWYRQAAGRGLQLLFYSVGIGQISSEVPQNLSASRPQDRQFILSSKKLLLSDSGFYLCAWSGSGTGAWPQHFGDGTRLSIL.

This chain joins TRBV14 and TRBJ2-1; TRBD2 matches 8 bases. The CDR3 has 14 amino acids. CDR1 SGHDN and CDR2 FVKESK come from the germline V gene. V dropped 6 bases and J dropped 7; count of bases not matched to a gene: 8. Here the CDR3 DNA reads TGTGCCAGCAGTAGTACTAGCGGTGGGAATGAGCAGTTCTTC. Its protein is CASSSTSGGNEQFF.

The CDR3 nucleotides read TGTGCCAGCAGTTACTCACCCTATAGCAATCAGCCCCAGCATTTT. It codes for CASSYSPYSNQPQHF. This rearrangement joins TRBV6-6 to TRBJ1-5; D call uncertain. CDR3 size: 15 residues. V gave up 0 bases and J gave up 0 bases, with 6 bases separating them. The germline V gene encodes CDR1 MNHNY and CDR2 SVGAGI (reference sequence).

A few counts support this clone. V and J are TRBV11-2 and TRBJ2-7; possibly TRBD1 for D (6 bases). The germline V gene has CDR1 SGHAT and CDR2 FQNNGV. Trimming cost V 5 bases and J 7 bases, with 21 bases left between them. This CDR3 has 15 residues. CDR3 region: CASSPHPQGSGEQYF. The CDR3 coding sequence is TGTGCCAGCAGCCCCCACCCACAGGGATCGGGGGAGCAGTACTTC.